Presented here are 6 T cell receptor beta chains from one specimen sequenced in a study of cytomegalovirus exposure and HLA in healthy donors. The PCR ran on 60 Vbeta and 13 Jbeta primers. Repertoires were generated with immunoSEQ multiplex PCR, while TCRdb's copy carries only in-frame clones and drops some. Its clone listing holds around 160,000 clones. Input material: PBMCs. All receptors come from a woman between 50 and 59 years old in good health and CMV-seronegative.

V usage is TRBV5-1 and J usage is TRBJ1-1, with D perhaps matching TRBD1 (6 bases). This CDR3 is built from 15 residues. V dropped 1 base and J dropped 3 bases, with 13 bases sitting between them. Germline V lookup: CDR1 SGHRS, CDR2 YFSETQ. CDR3 DNA sequence: TGCGCCAGCAGCTTGACCGGACAGCCCCACACTGAAGCTTTCTTT. It codes for CASSLTGQPHTEAFF. The full variable domain, in which reference TRBV5-1 and TRBJ1-1 provide the parts outside the CDR3, is KAGVTQTPRYLIKTRGQQVTLSCSPISGHRSVSWYQQTPGQGLQFLFEYFSETQRNKGNFPGRFSGRQFSNSRSEMNVSTLELGDSALYLCASSLTGQPHTEAFFGQGTRLTVV.

V gene TRBV9 combines with J gene TRBJ2-7; perhaps TRBD2 as D (6 bases). Trimming shortened V by 6 bases and J by 5 bases, and 18 bases separated the two germline ends. CDR1 and CDR2 from the germline V gene are SGDLS and YYNGEE. This CDR3 has 14 amino acids. This CDR3 is CASNQGLLRNEQYF. CDR3 DNA sequence: TGTGCCAGCAACCAGGGACTGCTCAGGAACGAGCAGTACTTC.

The rearrangement joins TRBV6-5 to TRBJ2-1; 7 positions agree with TRBD2. V was pared by 5 bases and J by 9 bases, with 7 bases of the junction left unmatched. The CDR3 loop spans 13 amino acids. CDR1 and CDR2 (germline): MNHEY, SVGAGI. CDR3 in amino acids: CASSRDYRGEQFF. The CDR3 DNA reads as TGTGCCAGCAGTCGGGACTATAGGGGTGAGCAGTTCTTC.

The rearrangement joins TRBV19 to TRBJ1-5; no definite D call. V was shortened by 8 bases and J by 0 bases, with 8 bases between the two germline ends. The CDR3 spans 13 residues. Germline V gives CDR1 LNHDA, CDR2 SQIVND (reference sequence). For the CDR3, the DNA is TGTGCCAGTGACGACTATAGCAATCAGCCCCAGCATTTT. This sequence encodes CASDDYSNQPQHF.

J is TRBJ2-2 and V is TRBV27; 11 bases align to TRBD2. Germline CDR1 is MNHEY and CDR2 is SMNVEV (reference sequence). The CDR3 runs to 19 residues. V lost 4 bases and J lost 2; bases outside the gene matches: 12. CDR3 sequence (DNA): TGTGCCAGCAGTTCCTATACTAGCGGGAGACAGGCAAACACCGGGGAGCTGTTTTTT. Translation gives CASSSYTSGRQANTGELFF.

The V gene is TRBV18, the J gene TRBJ2-6; D is possibly TRBD1 (6 bases). Germline V lookup: CDR1 KGHSH, CDR2 LQKENI. There are 18 residues in the CDR3. V lost 5 bases and J 5 bases, leaving 22 bases between the germline ends. CDR3 protein: CASSLLTGRTPWANVLTF. CDR3 in DNA: TGTGCCAGCTCATTACTGACAGGTCGCACCCCCTGGGCCAACGTCCTGACTTTC.